The 29 T cell receptor beta chains below all came from one sample that was sequenced in a study of CD8 T cells in Susac syndrome. The RNA, about 0.45 to 1 ug, was put through reverse transcription using random hexamers. TCRdb ran MiXCR on the immunoSEQ multiplex PCR reads and lists one entry per CDR3 protein. The sample includes 200,000 or so distinct CDR3 sequences, 90% to 95% of them seen just once. Sequencing was done on a sample of CD4+ T cells from PBMCs. The receptors here all came from a human donor with multiple sclerosis.

This chain joins TRBV9 and TRBJ2-2, with D uncertain. The CDR3 spans 13 residues. The germline V gene has CDR1 SGDLS and CDR2 YYNGEE. The V gene lost 4 bases and the J gene lost 3 bases, with 7 bases spanning the gap. CDR3 protein: CASSLRDTGELFF. CDR3 nucleotides: TGTGCCAGCAGCTTGCGAGACACCGGGGAGCTGTTTTTT.

This clonotype occurred once. This rearrangement joins TRBV20-1 to TRBJ2-5; TRBD2 matches 12 bases. With V trimmed by 3 bases and J by 6 bases, 8 bases remained unmatched. The CDR3 sequence is 15 residues long. Germline V CDR1 and CDR2: DFQATT, SNEGSKA (reference sequence). In DNA form, the CDR3 reads TGCAGTGCTAGCGATGGACTAGCGGGATTTAAGACCCAGTACTTC. Protein sequence: CSASDGLAGFKTQYF.

The chain is built from TRBV14 and TRBJ1-1; unclear D gene. V was cut by 4 bases and J by 1 base, with 7 bases left in between. This CDR3 spans 13 amino acids. Looked up from germline, CDR1 is SGHDN and CDR2 is FVKESK. The CDR3 reads CASSLGWNTEAFF. CDR3 nucleotides: TGTGCCAGCAGCCTGGGATGGAACACTGAAGCTTTCTTT.

J is TRBJ2-3 and V is TRBV27; 12 nucleotides line up with TRBD2. The CDR3 contains 14 residues. Germline V gene lookup returns CDR1 MNHEY and CDR2 SMNVEV (reference sequence). With V trimmed by 3 bases and J by 8 bases, 3 bases remained unmatched. CDR3 DNA sequence: TGTGCCAGCAGTTTGTCTAGCGGGAGGGTTACGCAGTATTTT. Its translation: CASSLSSGRVTQYF.

The V gene is TRBV6-6, the J gene TRBJ2-4; 9 bases fit TRBD1. V shed 7 bases and J 8 bases; nucleotides not matched to a gene: 6. Germline V CDR1 and CDR2: MNHNY, SVGAGI (reference sequence). The CDR3 is 13 residues long. The CDR3: CASKDGDRDIQYF. The CDR3 DNA follows: TGTGCCAGCAAAGATGGGGACAGGGACATTCAGTACTTC.

This clonotype turned up a few times. V gene TRBV5-1 combines with J gene TRBJ2-7, with unresolved D. V lost 1 base and J 2 bases, leaving 10 bases between the germline ends. From germline, CDR1 is SGHRS and CDR2 YFSETQ. The CDR3 consists of 14 residues. The CDR3 nucleotides read TGCGCCAGCAGCTTGCAGTCCCCTACCTACGAGCAGTACTTC. This codes for CASSLQSPTYEQYF.

J is TRBJ1-1 and V is TRBV20-1; D is ambiguous. The CDR3 spans 11 residues. V was cut by 1 base and J by 11 bases, with 11 bases left in between. Germline V gene sequence: CDR1 DFQATT, CDR2 SNEGSKA (reference sequence). CDR3: CSARGAREAFF. The CDR3 bases are TGCAGTGCTAGAGGAGCCCGGGAGGCTTTCTTT.

A single count supports this clonotype. The genes are TRBV30 and TRBJ2-5; D call uncertain. The CDR3 contains 15 residues. The germline V gene has CDR1 GTSNPN and CDR2 SVGIG (reference sequence). V lost 0 bases to trimming and J lost 5 bases, with 16 bases between them. CDR3 amino acids: CAWSVPGSLGETQYF. The CDR3 DNA reads TGTGCCTGGAGTGTACCGGGCTCCTTAGGGGAGACCCAGTACTTC.

The J gene is TRBJ1-3, the V gene TRBV29-1, with D unresolved. Germline V lookup: CDR1 SQVTM, CDR2 ANQGSEA. The ends were cut back, 2 bases at V and 0 bases at J, with 5 bases in the middle. The CDR3 covers 13 residues. CDR3 amino acids: CSVEHLSGNTIYF. CDR3 sequence (DNA): TGCAGCGTTGAACACCTCTCTGGAAACACCATATATTTT.

The rearrangement uses TRBV20-1 and TRBJ1-2, with 7 positions matching TRBD1. The CDR3 has 14 amino acids. Germline-derived CDR1 and CDR2 are DFQATT and SNEGSKA (reference sequence). After removal of 4 bases from V and 4 bases from J, the junction contained 9 bases not matched to a gene. DNA for the CDR3: TGCAGTGCTATTAGGACGTCAGGGGGCTATGGCTACACCTTC. Protein: CSAIRTSGGYGYTF.

The chain joins TRBV10-3 to TRBJ1-4, with 7 positions matching TRBD1. The CDR3 contains 14 residues. Germline values: CDR1 ENHRY, CDR2 SYGVKD. The junction had 6 bases not matched to a gene; V was cut back by 3 bases and J by 8 bases. CDR3 residues: CAISEGQEGEKLFF. The CDR3, as DNA: TGTGCCATCAGTGAAGGACAGGAGGGGGAAAAACTGTTTTTT.

This chain connects TRBV24-1 to TRBJ1-2; no firm D call. The ends were cut back, 3 bases at V and 2 bases at J, with 12 bases in the middle. Germline CDR1 and CDR2: KGHDR and SFDVKD. The CDR3 contains 15 residues. CDR3 in DNA: TGTGCCACCAGTGATCCCCAAGGTCCAAACTATGGCTACACCTTC. Translation gives CATSDPQGPNYGYTF.

The gene calls are TRBV6-1 and TRBJ2-4, with D possibly TRBD1 on 6 matching bases. The V gene's germline CDR1 is MNHNS and CDR2 SASEGT. The V end lost 8 bases, the J end lost 7 bases, and 18 bases lay between the germline ends. This CDR3 is 14 amino acids long. The CDR3 DNA is TGTGCCAGCGAGGGACACCTCCATTTGAACATTCAGTACTTC. Residues: CASEGHLHLNIQYF.

This clonotype was observed once. The chain is built from TRBV3-1 and TRBJ1-2, with TRBD1 identical over 7 bases. Germline CDR1 reads LGHDT; CDR2 reads YNNKEL (reference sequence). The junction had 8 bases not matched to a gene; V was cut back by 3 bases and J by 4 bases. The CDR3 is made up of 15 amino acids. DNA of the CDR3: TGTGCCAGCAGCCACGGGCCAGGGGGACGCTATGGCTACACCTTC. Its translation: CASSHGPGGRYGYTF.

The chain joins TRBV2 to TRBJ2-3; tentatively, D is TRBD1 (8 bases). This CDR3 contains 16 residues. V lost 6 bases and J 2 bases, leaving 18 bases between the germline ends. The germline gives CDR1 SNHLY, CDR2 FYNNEI. Here the CDR3 DNA reads TGTGCCAGCAGGCGGGAGACAGGGGTCCCCACAGATACGCAGTATTTT. It translates to CASRRETGVPTDTQYF.

This chain connects TRBV29-1 to TRBJ2-1, with TRBD2 identical over 11 bases. Germline CDR1 reads SQVTM; CDR2 reads ANQGSEA. The V gene end was trimmed by 0 bases and the J gene end by 7 bases; junction bases not matched to a gene: 8. The CDR3 has 16 amino acids. CDR3 amino acids: CSVEDPLAGVNNEQFF. DNA for the CDR3: TGCAGCGTTGAAGACCCACTAGCGGGAGTTAATAATGAGCAGTTCTTC.

The gene calls are TRBV12-3 or TRBV12-4 and TRBJ2-5; TRBD2 agrees at 7 bases. The CDR3 totals 14 residues. V lost 7 bases to trimming and J lost 5 bases; unmatched junction nucleotides: 10. The CDR3 DNA is TGTGCCAGCAATTACGACCCGGGGGGTGAGACCCAGTACTTC. It codes for CASNYDPGGETQYF.

The rearrangement joins TRBV30 to TRBJ1-2; D remains unclear. This CDR3 is 14 amino acids long. Between the trimmed V and J ends, which lost 0 bases and 8 bases, there was a span of 16 bases. In germline, CDR1 is GTSNPN, CDR2 SVGIG (reference sequence). This chain's CDR3 is CAWSVLGRPGGYTF. As DNA, the CDR3 is TGTGCCTGGAGTGTACTAGGGCGGCCGGGAGGCTACACCTTC.

This rearrangement joins TRBV5-6 to TRBJ2-4; D is unclear. The CDR3 spans 15 residues. The V end was cut by 0 bases, the J end by 5 bases, with 12 bases between. The germline CDR1 and CDR2 sequences are SGHDT and YYEEEE. The CDR3 reads CASSLVSAAENIQYF. In DNA, the CDR3 is TGTGCCAGCAGCTTGGTGTCAGCCGCAGAAAACATTCAGTACTTC.

The chain has TRBV20-1 and TRBJ1-6; no firm D call. The CDR3 totals 12 residues. Germline V gene data show CDR1 as DFQATT and CDR2 as SNEGSKA (reference sequence). The V gene lost 2 bases and the J gene lost 5 bases, with 4 bases spanning the gap. The CDR3 protein is CSARQNNSPLHF. CDR3 coding DNA: TGCAGTGCTAGACAGAATAATTCACCCCTCCACTTT.

CDR3 residues: CSARGQGAYGYTF. CDR3 sequence (DNA): TGCAGTGCTAGAGGACAGGGGGCTTATGGCTACACCTTC. The rearrangement uses TRBV20-1 and TRBJ1-2; 10 bases are shared with TRBD1. The CDR3 is 13 amino acids. Trimming cost V 1 base and J 5 bases; bases outside gene matches: 1. Germline V lookup: CDR1 DFQATT, CDR2 SNEGSKA (reference sequence).

This chain connects TRBV5-1 to TRBJ2-7; 8 bases map to TRBD2. J was trimmed by 3 bases and V by 5 bases; bases with no gene match: 1. This CDR3 region has 12 residues. CDR1 and CDR2 from the germline V gene are SGHRS and YFSETQ. CDR3 in amino acids: CASRGTSYEQYF. CDR3 in DNA: TGCGCCAGCAGGGGGACTAGCTACGAGCAGTACTTC. Supplemented by reference TRBV5-1 and TRBJ2-7, the full variable domain reads KAGVTQTPRYLIKTRGQQVTLSCSPISGHRSVSWYQQTPGQGLQFLFEYFSETQRNKGNFPGRFSGRQFSNSRSEMNVSTLELGDSALYLCASRGTSYEQYFGPGTRLTVT.

The V gene is TRBV29-1, the J gene TRBJ1-2; no clear D. The CDR3 sequence is 11 residues long. Trimming removed 4 bases at V and 4 bases at J, with 7 bases between. Looked up from germline, CDR1 is SQVTM and CDR2 is ANQGSEA. The chain's CDR3 is CSVAGSYGYTF. The CDR3, as DNA: TGCAGCGTTGCCGGGTCCTATGGCTACACCTTC.

The chain combines TRBV29-1 with TRBJ2-2; D is perhaps TRBD1 (5 bases). This CDR3 comprises 13 residues. CDR1 SQVTM and CDR2 ANQGSEA come from the germline V gene. The V end lost 6 bases, the J end lost 2 bases, and 10 bases lay between the germline ends. The CDR3 nucleotides are TGCAGCGTCAAAGACAGAAACACCGGGGAGCTGTTTTTT. It encodes CSVKDRNTGELFF.

The V gene is TRBV9, the J gene TRBJ2-2; D call uncertain. Trimming removed 0 bases from V and 5 bases from J, with 5 bases in between. This CDR3 spans 13 amino acids. Germline V gives CDR1 SGDLS, CDR2 YYNGEE. The CDR3 region has the DNA TGTGCCAGCAGCGTAGTAAGGACCGGGGAGCTGTTTTTT. Translating it yields CASSVVRTGELFF.

The chain links TRBV19 to TRBJ2-1; weak D call: TRBD2 (5 bases). This CDR3 has 14 residues. Per germline, CDR1 LNHDA and CDR2 SQIVND (reference sequence). Trimming pared 2 bases from V and 6 bases from J, leaving 11 bases between. The chain's CDR3 is CASSIPGISNEQFF. The CDR3 nucleotides are TGTGCCAGTAGTATACCCGGGATAAGCAATGAGCAGTTCTTC.

This clonotype was detected once. The chain uses TRBV10-1 and TRBJ1-6, with no clear D. The CDR3 has 15 amino acids. CDR1 is WNHNN and CDR2 is SYGVQD in the germline V gene (reference sequence). The V end lost 5 bases, the J end lost 3 bases, and 11 bases lay between the germline ends. The DNA of the CDR3 is TGCGCCAGCAGTCGCGGGGAGCTCTATAATTCACCCCTCCACTTT. Its translation is CASSRGELYNSPLHF.

The V call is TRBV30, the J call TRBJ2-2; 9 positions agree with TRBD1. J was trimmed by 7 bases and V by 4 bases; bases with no gene match: 7. Germline V gives CDR1 GTSNPN, CDR2 SVGIG (reference sequence). CDR3 length equals 14 residues. CDR3 in DNA: TGTGCCTGGACCCGGGACAGGGTTAACGGGGAGCTGTTTTTT. This gives the protein CAWTRDRVNGELFF.

This clonotype has just one count. This rearrangement joins TRBV29-1 to TRBJ2-7; 7 bases are a match to TRBD2. The V gene end was trimmed by 5 bases and the J gene end by 2 bases; junction bases not matched to a gene: 3. Germline V CDR1 and CDR2: SQVTM, ANQGSEA. This CDR3 contains 12 residues. This CDR3 reads CSVIAGTYEQYF. Written as DNA, the CDR3 is TGCAGCGTTATAGCGGGTACCTACGAGCAGTACTTC.